This T cell receptor (beta chain) was sequenced in a study of cytomegalovirus exposure and HLA in healthy donors. Overall study: One earlier analysis, a look at roughly 180 million T cells, found roughly 120 million unique TCR beta sequences. Study-wide results and limits: Productive status was seen about 90% or about 30% of the time for most TCR beta V segments in an earlier analysis. Presence/absence analyses rested on an assumption that sequencing depth was roughly uniform across donors.

V lost 1 base, J lost 8 bases, and 17 bases lay in between. Germline V lookup: CDR1 LNHDA, CDR2 SQIVND (reference sequence). CDR3 length equals 16 residues. In the PCR, 60 Vbeta and 13 Jbeta primers were used. The data were produced by immunoSEQ multiplex PCR, yet TCRdb's version contains in-frame clones alone and is incomplete. This sample carries around 180,000 clones, roughly 80% of them seen once, and the ten largest clones take approximately 5.1%. About this clone itself: Its antigen is unknown.

The TCR was taken from a man aged 35 to 55 in good health and CMV-seronegative. Specimen: PBMCs. The chain couples TRBV19 to TRBJ1-4; D gene uncertain. The CDR3 loop is CASSIGGGGIGEKLFF. CDR3 nucleotide sequence: TGTGCCAGTAGTATAGGGGGAGGAGGGATTGGCGAAAAACTGTTTTTT.